The source of this T cell receptor (beta chain) is a study of vaccination effects on CD4 cells after COVID-19. Study-wide points: Infection-derived and vaccine-derived clones contracted markedly late after vaccination.

Germline V lookup: CDR1 MRHNA, CDR2 SNTAGT. Trimming cost V 1 base and J 6 bases; bases outside gene matches: 4. The CDR3 consists of 15 residues. Investigators separated out CD4+ T cells once around eleven days of culture had passed. Participants got two doses of BNT162b2 or mRNA-1273 vaccine. A remark on this clone: Its target is not known.

Sequenced by immunoSEQ multiplex PCR; TCRdb stores in-frame clones only, minus some. The data contain around 40,000 clones, around 70% of them singletons. The chain has TRBV6-4 and TRBJ2-2; 8 bases are a match to TRBD2. This TCR derives from a human donor who received a COVID-19 vaccine. Sequencing used CD4+ T cells from PBMCs cultured without peptide, obtained after COVID-19 vaccination. The CDR3 DNA reads TGTGCCAGCAGTGACTACGGGGGGGCCTCCGGGGAGCTGTTTTTT. Protein sequence: CASSDYGGASGELFF.